This T cell receptor beta chain originates from a study of blood T cell repertoires in COVID-19. Background on the study: Researchers got acute and convalescent COVID-19 samples from the United States, Italy and Spain. The cDNA or gDNA used as material had been derived from T cells, B-cell-depleted T cells, or PBMCs.

Authors' processing steps: By means of reference gene primer amplification, nucleated cell counts were estimated. Only in-frame clones appear in the TCRdb table, and some are missing; sequencing was by immunoSEQ multiplex PCR. From that table come the V and J calls and clone size; the DNA was used to work out D and trimming. The sample lists about 100,000 clones; 70% to 90% were seen once. This CDR3 has 16 residues. The V gene's germline CDR1 is MNHNY and CDR2 SVGAGI (reference sequence). The ends lost 6 bases at V and 4 bases at J; junction bases unmatched: 13. This receptor was obtained from a man at least 80 years old with acute or convalescent COVID-19. The specimen was peripheral blood. The V and J genes are TRBV6-6 and TRBJ1-1; 8 bases map to TRBD1. CDR3 nucleotides: TGTGCCAGCAGGGCCCAGACAGGGGCAATCTCCACTGAAGCTTTCTTT. Translation: CASRAQTGAISTEAFF.